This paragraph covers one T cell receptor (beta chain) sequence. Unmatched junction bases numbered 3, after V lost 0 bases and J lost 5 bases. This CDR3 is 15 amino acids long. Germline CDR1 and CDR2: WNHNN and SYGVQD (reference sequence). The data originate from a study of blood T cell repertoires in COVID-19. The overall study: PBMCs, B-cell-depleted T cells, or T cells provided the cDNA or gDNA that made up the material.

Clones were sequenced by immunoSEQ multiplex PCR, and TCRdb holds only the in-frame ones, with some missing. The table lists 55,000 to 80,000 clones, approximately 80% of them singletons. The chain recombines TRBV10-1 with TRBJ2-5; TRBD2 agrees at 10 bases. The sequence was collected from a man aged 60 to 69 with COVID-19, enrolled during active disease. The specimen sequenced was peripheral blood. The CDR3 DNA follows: TGCGCCAGCAGTGAGTCCCTAGCGGGAGTGGAGACCCAGTACTTC. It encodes CASSESLAGVETQYF.